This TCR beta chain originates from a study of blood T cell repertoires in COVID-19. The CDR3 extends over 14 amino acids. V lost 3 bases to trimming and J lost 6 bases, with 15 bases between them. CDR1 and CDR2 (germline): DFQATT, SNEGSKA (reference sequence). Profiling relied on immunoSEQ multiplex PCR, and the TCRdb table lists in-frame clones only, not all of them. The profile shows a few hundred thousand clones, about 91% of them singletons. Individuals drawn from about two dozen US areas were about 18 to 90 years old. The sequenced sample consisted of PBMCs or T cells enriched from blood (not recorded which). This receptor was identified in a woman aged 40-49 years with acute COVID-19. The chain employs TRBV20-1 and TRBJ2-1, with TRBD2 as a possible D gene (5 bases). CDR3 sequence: CSASPGNWPNEQFF. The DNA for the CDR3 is TGCAGTGCTAGTCCGGGGAATTGGCCCAATGAGCAGTTCTTC.